This T cell receptor (beta chain) was captured by sequencing in a study of blood T cell repertoires in COVID-19 (dated by TCRdb to between 2020 and 2021). Concerning the study at large: The collaborator samples originated in the United States, Italy and Spain and spanned the acute and convalescent phases of COVID-19. Samples were obtained from the ongoing ImmuneRACE study (first 160 participants) and from about 1,300 subjects provided by 6 global collaborators. A de-identified subject ID, COVID-19 status, age in years and sex were almost always included in the sample metadata. The material from the prospective study consisted of cDNA or gDNA derived from T cells, B-cell-depleted T cells, or PBMCs. A freely available public database, intended as a resource for researchers studying the immune response to SARS-CoV-2, is where the repertoires were released. Deeply sampled blood TCRbeta repertoires from subjects exposed to, actively infected with, or recovered from COVID-19 were included in the dataset. HLA class I and class II types, where available, came from metadata supplied by the sample provider rather than from assay-based typing. What the study reported, not specific to this receptor: The quantity of clinical and demographic metadata differed by source and by participant and was supplied without curation.

Participants in the prospective study were aged 18 to 89 years, lived in about two dozen United States geographic areas, and enrolled through a virtual design. Cohort assignment in the prospective study relied on participant-reported clinical history from a screening survey and a study questionnaire. Recovered participants in ImmuneRACE Cohort 3 were defined by two consecutive negative NP/OP PCR tests, clearance by a healthcare professional, or resolution of symptoms. In the prospective study, whole blood, serum and a nasopharyngeal or oropharyngeal swab were collected from each participant by mobile phlebotomists. Over a 2-month period, participants in the prospective study had the option of providing additional blood draws and questionnaires. Before DNA extraction, prospective study blood samples were shipped either frozen or at room temperature. About this clone: Its antigen is not yet known. The sample holds no much larger clone one base away, and base qualities are not on file.

V drops 5 bases and J drops 0 bases, leaving 10 bases in between. Taken from cysteine to phenylalanine, the CDR3 has 15 residues. The retained sequence is limited to the CDR3, 45 bases, with the frame set at the first base. From the germline V gene, CDR1 is MNHEY and CDR2 is SVGAGI. TCRbeta CDR3 regions were amplified from genomic DNA by means of the immunoSEQ Assay, a bias-controlled multiplex PCR. For the original study's pipeline: Within the assay, amplification of reference gene primers was used to estimate how many nucleated cells each sample contained. To quantify the absolute abundance of each unique TCRbeta CDR3 rearrangement, sequence reads were collapsed and filtered. Productive Simpson clonality was computed per sample as the square root of Simpson's diversity index over productive rearrangements. What TCRdb holds here is the immuneACCESS table cut down to in-frame rearrangements. Part of the clones is not present; checked against another copy, under half of the missing clones reflect an unresolved V gene, and the others are unexplained. V, J and clone size are those of that table, while D and trimming were read from the DNA. Counted in this sample were 150,000 to 200,000 clones; 75% to 90% of them appeared once. The top ten clones comprise roughly 0.77% of the sample.

The chain links TRBV6-5 with TRBJ1-4, with the D segment identity uncertain. The sample was PBMCs or T cells enriched from blood (not recorded which). The origin of this receptor is a woman aged 18-30 years who had recovered from COVID-19. The encoded CDR3 is CASSPSRTTNEKLFF. Here is the DNA: TGTGCCAGCAGTCCCTCGAGAACAACTAATGAAAAACTGTTTTTT.